Detailed here is one TCR beta chain. CDR3 length: 17 amino acids. With 1 base clipped from V and 7 bases from J, the junction kept 15 bases outside the gene matches. CDR1 and CDR2 from the germline V gene are SGHTA and FQGNSA. Primers for the PCR totalled 60 Vbeta and 13 Jbeta. TCRdb's table, derived via immunoSEQ multiplex PCR, lists solely in-frame clones and lacks some. The sample consists of more than 40,000 clones, about 84% of them appearing once. The data derive from a study of cytomegalovirus exposure and HLA in healthy donors. The V and J genes are TRBV7-2 and TRBJ1-2; TRBD1 matches at 7 bases. The TCR was taken from a middle-aged man in good health and CMV-seronegative. The sequenced sample consisted of PBMCs. The CDR3 DNA reads TGTGCCAGCAGCTTAGTCCCCTATAAAGACAGGGTTGGTGGCTACACCTTC. Translating it yields CASSLVPYKDRVGGYTF.